One and the same sample provided the 28 T cell receptor beta chains below, sequenced in a study of T cells in Graves' hyperthyroidism and ophthalmopathy. Authors of the study amplified TCR beta CDR3 regions from RNA transcripts. RT-PCR in the first round (using the HTBI primer set) targeted the TCR CDR3. TCRdb recomputed calls from the multiplex PCR reads with MiXCR, one row per CDR3 protein. The sample includes some 500,000 distinct CDR3 sequences, around an eighth seen only once; the top ten take about 17%. Specimen: blood. Receptors originate from a woman younger than 35 with Graves' hyperthyroidism.

This chain uses TRBV5-5 with TRBJ1-5; no reliable D call. Trimming removed 7 bases from V and 3 bases from J, with 17 bases in between. The CDR3 totals 15 residues. CDR1 and CDR2 from the germline V gene are SGHKS and YYEKEE (reference sequence). CDR3 DNA sequence: TGTGCCAGCTCCCCGTGGGCGGGGTACAATCAGCCCCAGCATTTT. Its protein product is CASSPWAGYNQPQHF.

J is TRBJ2-1 and V is TRBV5-1; a weak D match, TRBD2 (6 bases). Germline assignment: CDR1 SGHRS and CDR2 YFSETQ. V gave up 4 bases and J gave up 1 base, with 12 bases separating them. There are 15 residues in the CDR3. The CDR3 here is CASSRDLPSYNEQFF. The CDR3 DNA reads as TGCGCCAGCAGCCGGGACTTGCCTTCCTACAATGAGCAGTTCTTC. Supplemented by reference TRBV5-1 and TRBJ2-1, the full variable domain reads KAGVTQTPRYLIKTRGQQVTLSCSPISGHRSVSWYQQTPGQGLQFLFEYFSETQRNKGNFPGRFSGRQFSNSRSEMNVSTLELGDSALYLCASSRDLPSYNEQFFGPGTRLTVL.

This clonotype was seen ten or more times. The chain links TRBV3-1 to TRBJ1-1, with D maybe TRBD1 (5 bases). Trimming removed 1 base from V and 7 bases from J, with 13 bases in between. Germline CDR1 LGHDT, CDR2 YNNKEL (reference sequence). The CDR3 has 14 amino acids. CDR3 coding DNA: TGTGCCAGCAGCCAAGGCGCAGGGCGGGGTGAAGCTTTCTTT. It encodes CASSQGAGRGEAFF.

This clonotype was observed many times. The chain recombines TRBV29-1 with TRBJ2-1; D ambiguous. V dropped 5 bases and J dropped 4 bases, with 6 bases sitting between them. Germline V gene data show CDR1 as SQVTM and CDR2 as ANQGSEA. The CDR3 contains 11 residues. CDR3 region: CSVYYYNEQFF. The CDR3 nucleotides are TGCAGCGTTTATTATTACAATGAGCAGTTCTTC.

This clonotype was recorded at least ten times. This chain connects TRBV6-1 to TRBJ2-7; TRBD1 aligns across 8 bases. Germline loops: CDR1 MNHNS, CDR2 SASEGT. V shed 6 bases, J shed 2 bases, and the junction held 6 bases outside the gene matches. This CDR3 is 14 amino acids long. CDR3 sequence: CASSKEGQAYEQYV. CDR3 coding DNA: TGTGCCAGCAGCAAAGAGGGACAGGCCTACGAGCAGTACGTC.

This clonotype was recorded at least ten times. The chain couples TRBV5-6 to TRBJ1-5, with D maybe TRBD1 (6 bases). In germline, CDR1 is SGHDT, CDR2 YYEEEE. The germline V and J ends were trimmed by 7 bases and 7 bases, with 15 bases remaining between them. The CDR3 extends over 13 amino acids. The CDR3 nucleotides are TGTGCCAGCGGCCTACAGGGTGGGCAGCCCCAGCATTTT. This translates into CASGLQGGQPQHF.

The chain is built from TRBV12-3 or TRBV12-4 and TRBJ2-5; 9 positions match TRBD2. The junction had 7 bases not matched to a gene; V was cut back by 4 bases and J by 1 base. The CDR3 is made up of 16 amino acids. The CDR3 DNA sequence: TGTGCCAGCAGTTCGGGACTAGCAATGGTCCAAGAGACCCAGTACTTC. Translating gives CASSSGLAMVQETQYF.

This clonotype was detected ten times or more. The chain combines TRBV18 with TRBJ2-1; D is unclear. Germline V gives CDR1 KGHSH, CDR2 LQKENI. The germline V and J ends were trimmed by 2 bases and 4 bases, with 9 bases remaining between them. The CDR3 spans 14 residues. The CDR3 reads CASSPGLDYNEQFF. DNA for the CDR3: TGTGCCAGCTCACCAGGGTTGGATTACAATGAGCAGTTCTTC.

With respect to this clonotype: One junction end disagrees with the germline gene, perhaps due to a read error. V usage is TRBV28 and J usage is TRBJ1-1, with D maybe TRBD1 (5 bases). The CDR3 contains 13 residues. Germline CDR1 reads MDHEN; CDR2 reads SYDVKM. CDR3 in DNA: TGTGCCAACAGTTCCCTGGGGGTTGTCGCGGCTTTCTTT. Protein product: CANSSLGVVAAFF.

This clonotype was seen many times. J is TRBJ1-5 and V is TRBV30, with D hard to call. V was shortened by 1 base and J by 9 bases, with 13 bases between the two germline ends. Germline values: CDR1 GTSNPN, CDR2 SVGIG (reference sequence). The CDR3 is 13 residues long. CDR3 in amino acids: CAWSDGWAAPQHF. CDR3 coding DNA: TGTGCCTGGAGTGATGGTTGGGCGGCGCCCCAGCATTTT.

Remarks on this clonotype: With a much larger clone just one base away, this may be a read error. The chain is built from TRBV12-3 or TRBV12-4 and TRBJ2-1; TRBD2 is a possible D gene (6 bases). The CDR3 loop spans 14 amino acids. CDR3 protein: CASTLTGLLNEQSF. The CDR3 DNA sequence: TGTGCCAGCACACTGACGGGACTCCTCAATGAGCAGTCCTTC.

This clonotype was detected a few times. The chain links TRBV3-1 to TRBJ2-1; 9 bases match TRBD2. Trimming at V came to 6 bases and at J to 7 bases, leaving 10 bases not matched to a gene. Per the germline V gene, CDR1 is LGHDT and CDR2 is YNNKEL (reference sequence). This CDR3 contains 15 residues. CDR3 amino acids: CASRSQAGGLNEQFF. CDR3 bases: TGTGCCAGCAGGAGCCAAGCGGGAGGCTTAAATGAGCAGTTCTTC.

This clonotype was seen at least ten times. The chain carries TRBV11-3 and TRBJ1-1; 7 positions match TRBD1. The CDR3 loop spans 16 amino acids. With 0 bases clipped from V and 6 bases from J, the junction kept 10 bases outside the gene matches. CDR1 SGHNT and CDR2 YENEEA come from the germline V gene. The CDR3 region has the DNA TGTGCCAGCAGCTTAGATCAGGCGTTCAGGGGGTCTGAAGCTTTCTTT. Protein sequence: CASSLDQAFRGSEAFF.

This clonotype was found a few times. V is TRBV6-1 and J is TRBJ2-2, with D tentatively TRBD2 (6 bases). The CDR3 spans 10 residues. Germline V CDR1 and CDR2: MNHNS, SASEGT. V was cut by 8 bases and J by 8 bases, with 6 bases left in between. The CDR3, as DNA: TGTGCCAGCGGAGGGGGGGAGCTGTTTTTT. The encoded protein is CASGGGELFF.

This clonotype has ten or more counts. V is TRBV11-3 and J is TRBJ2-7; D gene ambiguous. V lost 4 bases to trimming and J lost 5 bases, with 15 bases between them. Germline V gene sequence: CDR1 SGHNT, CDR2 YENEEA. The CDR3 consists of 14 residues. CDR3 coding DNA: TGTGCCAGCAGCTACCAGCGCAGCTTGGACGAGCAGTACTTC. Protein sequence: CASSYQRSLDEQYF.

This clonotype was observed at least ten times. The chain joins TRBV27 to TRBJ2-7; TRBD2 agrees at 10 bases. Germline CDR1 and CDR2: MNHEY and SMNVEV (reference sequence). The V segment lost 1 base and the J segment 2 bases; nucleotides outside the gene matches: 8. The length of the CDR3 is 17 residues. The CDR3 region has the DNA TGTGCCAGCAGTTTATATTGGGGGACTAGCGAGACCTACGAGCAGTACTTC. Residues: CASSLYWGTSETYEQYF.

J is TRBJ2-7 and V is TRBV6-2 or TRBV6-3, with D hard to call. Trimming took off 1 base at V and 7 bases at J, with 17 bases between the two ends. CDR3 size: 15 residues. Germline V CDR1 and CDR2: MNHEY, SVGEGT. The chain's CDR3 is CASSYYAARPWEQYV. The CDR3 DNA reads TGTGCCAGCAGTTACTACGCCGCTAGGCCGTGGGAGCAGTACGTC.

This clonotype was recorded at least ten times. This chain joins TRBV3-1 and TRBJ1-2; TRBD1 might be the D (6 bases). The CDR3 is 13 residues long. CDR1 and CDR2 from the germline V gene are LGHDT and YNNKEL (reference sequence). Deletions cut 5 bases from V and 4 bases from J, with 11 bases between. The CDR3 reads CASSSDSLYGYTF. The DNA of the CDR3 is TGTGCCAGCAGCTCGGACAGCCTCTATGGCTACACCTTC.

This clonotype was counted ten times or more. This chain joins TRBV7-8 and TRBJ2-7; a weak D match, TRBD2 (5 bases). The CDR3 consists of 14 residues. Trimming took off 0 bases at V and 2 bases at J, with 8 bases between the two ends. Germline lookup yields CDR1 SGHVS and CDR2 FQNEAQ. The CDR3 loop reads CASSLADGTYEQYF. CDR3 nucleotides: TGTGCCAGCAGCTTAGCGGACGGGACCTACGAGCAGTACTTC.

J is TRBJ1-5 and V is TRBV2; no firm D call. CDR3 length: 17 amino acids. Trimming left V 1 base short and J 0 bases short, with 13 bases between. CDR1 is SNHLY, CDR2 FYNNEI, per germline. Written as DNA, the CDR3 is TGTGCCAGCAGTGAAGGATTGAGGGAAAATAGCAATCAGCCCCAGCATTTT. Translating gives CASSEGLRENSNQPQHF.

The chain has TRBV6-1 and TRBJ1-4, with a tentative D call TRBD1 (6 bases). This CDR3 comprises 15 residues. V lost 7 bases, J lost 4 bases, and 16 bases lay in between. Germline CDR1 is MNHNS and CDR2 is SASEGT. CDR3 residues: CASNTGSGGNEKLFF. CDR3 DNA: TGTGCCAGCAACACAGGGTCGGGGGGTAATGAAAAACTGTTTTTT.

The chain employs TRBV7-9 and TRBJ2-6; D is unclear. Between the trimmed V and J ends, which lost 9 bases and 0 bases, there was a span of 15 bases. Germline-derived CDR1 and CDR2 are SEHNR and FQNEAQ (reference sequence). The CDR3 totals 16 residues. In DNA, the CDR3 is TGTGCCAGAAGTACATTAAGGGTCTCTGGGGCCAACGTCCTGACTTTC. Residues: CARSTLRVSGANVLTF. The whole variable domain, remainder taken from reference TRBV7-9 and TRBJ2-6, is DTGVSQNPRHKITKRGQNVTFRCDPISEHNRLYWYRQTLGQGPEFLTYFQNEAQLEKSRLLSDRFSAERPKGSFSTLEIQRTEQGDSAMYLCARSTLRVSGANVLTFGAGSRLTVL.

This clonotype turned up a few times. CDR3: CASSPRLAGVEQYV. CDR3 DNA: TGTGCCAGCAGTCCCAGACTAGCGGGAGTCGAGCAGTACGTC. V gene TRBV28 combines with J gene TRBJ2-7; 12 bases fit TRBD2. CDR3 length equals 14 residues. Germline V gene data show CDR1 as MDHEN and CDR2 as SYDVKM. Trimming removed 5 bases from V and 6 bases from J; junction bases left unmatched: 5.

The chain couples TRBV24-1 to TRBJ2-4; D not resolved. The germline gives CDR1 KGHDR, CDR2 SFDVKD. Trimming pared 3 bases from V and 6 bases from J, leaving 2 bases between. The CDR3 is 11 residues long. In nucleotides, the CDR3 is TGTGCCACCAGTGATACAAACATTCAGTACTTC. This codes for CATSDTNIQYF.

J is TRBJ2-2 and V is TRBV11-3; weak D call: TRBD1 (5 bases). In germline, CDR1 is SGHNT, CDR2 YENEEA. The CDR3 loop spans 15 amino acids. Trimming cost V 4 bases and J 2 bases, with 11 bases left between them. The CDR3 loop is CASSSGISNTGELFF. As DNA, the CDR3 is TGTGCCAGCAGCTCAGGGATCTCCAACACCGGGGAGCTGTTTTTT.

This clonotype was observed a handful of times. The rearrangement uses TRBV7-9 and TRBJ1-1, with D hard to call. The CDR3 covers 13 residues. The V end was cut by 6 bases, the J end by 11 bases, with 19 bases between. Germline V gene lookup returns CDR1 SEHNR and CDR2 FQNEAQ (reference sequence). In DNA form, the CDR3 reads TGTGCCAGCAGTTATAGGATCAGCGTGGAGGCTTTCTTT. This sequence encodes CASSYRISVEAFF.

This clonotype was counted between two and nine times. The V call is TRBV4-1, the J call TRBJ2-1; TRBD2 might be the D (6 bases). Germline-derived CDR1 and CDR2 are MGHRA and YSYEKL. V shed 4 bases and J shed 4 bases, with 20 bases lying between them. The CDR3 contains 17 residues. The CDR3 sequence: CASSRRLGGRPYNEQFF. The CDR3 DNA is TGCGCCAGCAGCCGCCGTTTGGGAGGTAGGCCTTACAATGAGCAGTTCTTC.

The J gene is TRBJ2-7, the V gene TRBV20-1; tentative D call: TRBD2 (6 bases). The length of the CDR3 is 14 residues. The V gene lost 0 bases and the J gene lost 2 bases, with 11 bases spanning the gap. Germline CDR1 is DFQATT and CDR2 is SNEGSKA (reference sequence). The CDR3 DNA follows: TGCAGTGCTAGAGAGGCGGGAAGAGCCTACGAGCAGTACTTC. It yields the protein CSAREAGRAYEQYF.